Listed below are T cell receptor beta chains from one sample, sequenced in a study of T cell responses to AZD1222 COVID-19 vaccine. The method was immunoSEQ multiplex PCR; TCRdb's version includes in-frame clones alone and lacks a portion of them. Among some 120,000 clones listed, around 89% were seen once. The material was peripheral blood, obtained on day 0 of AZD1222 vaccination. The receptors stem from an adult in good health. The CDR3 runs from the conserved cysteine through the conserved F or W. The order of the fields is V gene, J gene, clone size, D gene, CDR3 DNA, CDR3 protein. D genes are given only for firm matches. Only some rows state a clone size, as once, few, many or a class for expanded clones.

v_call: TRBV19
j_call: TRBJ1-1
clone_size: NA
d_call: NA
cdr3_nt: TGTGCCAGTAGTCGCGGACACTCGAACACTGAAGCTTTCTTT
cdr3_aa: CASSRGHSNTEAFF

v_call: TRBV5-1
j_call: TRBJ2-7
clone_size: once
d_call: NA
cdr3_nt: TGCGCCAGCAGCCACAGTCCTTCCTACGAGCAGTACTTC
cdr3_aa: CASSHSPSYEQYF

v_call: TRBV7-3
j_call: TRBJ2-1
clone_size: NA
d_call: NA
cdr3_nt: TGTGCCAGCAGCTTAAATGCAGCCTACAATGAGCAGTTCTTC
cdr3_aa: CASSLNAAYNEQFF

v_call: TRBV7-8
j_call: TRBJ2-7
clone_size: NA
d_call: TRBD2
cdr3_nt: TGTGCCAGCAGCTTAGGATGGGACTACGACTACGAGCAGTACTTC
cdr3_aa: CASSLGWDYDYEQYF

v_call: TRBV4-1
j_call: TRBJ2-5
clone_size: NA
d_call: NA
cdr3_nt: TGCGCCAGCAGCCGGGGACTTGAGGAGACCCAGTACTTC
cdr3_aa: CASSRGLEETQYF

v_call: TRBV6-2/TRBV6-3
j_call: TRBJ2-5
clone_size: NA
d_call: TRBD2
cdr3_nt: TGTGCCAGCAGTTACGGGGGGGAGGAGACCCAGTACTTC
cdr3_aa: CASSYGGEETQYF

v_call: TRBV5-1
j_call: TRBJ1-2
clone_size: NA
d_call: NA
cdr3_nt: TGCGCCAGCAGCTTGGACGGACACTATGGCTACACCTTC
cdr3_aa: CASSLDGHYGYTF

v_call: TRBV7-2
j_call: TRBJ1-6
clone_size: NA
d_call: NA
cdr3_nt: TGTGCCAGCAGCTTAGAGCGCCCATTTAATTCACCCCTCCACTTT
cdr3_aa: CASSLERPFNSPLHF

v_call: TRBV7-9
j_call: TRBJ1-1
clone_size: once
d_call: NA
cdr3_nt: TGTGCCAGCAGCTTATACAGTGGGCGGCGTCTCATGAACACTGAAGCTTTCTTT
cdr3_aa: CASSLYSGRRLMNTEAFF

v_call: TRBV18
j_call: TRBJ2-7
clone_size: NA
d_call: TRBD1
cdr3_nt: TGTGCCAGCTCACCCAGGACAGGGGTTGAATCCTACGAGCAGTACTTC
cdr3_aa: CASSPRTGVESYEQYF

v_call: TRBV7-2
j_call: TRBJ1-2
clone_size: few
d_call: NA
cdr3_nt: TGTGCCAGCAGTTTCGGGTATGACTATGGCTACACCTTC
cdr3_aa: CASSFGYDYGYTF

v_call: TRBV18
j_call: TRBJ1-4
clone_size: NA
d_call: NA
cdr3_nt: TGTGCCAGCTCACCCCAGGGCCAGGGGGAAAAACTGTTTTTT
cdr3_aa: CASSPQGQGEKLFF

v_call: TRBV7-2
j_call: TRBJ1-2
clone_size: NA
d_call: NA
cdr3_nt: TGTGCCAGCAGCTTAGACGGAAACTATGGCTACACCTTC
cdr3_aa: CASSLDGNYGYTF

v_call: TRBV10-1
j_call: TRBJ2-3
clone_size: NA
d_call: NA
cdr3_nt: TGCGCCAGCAGTGATAGTAGCCCCGGCGGAGATACGCAGTATTTT
cdr3_aa: CASSDSSPGGDTQYF

v_call: TRBV7-2
j_call: TRBJ1-1
clone_size: NA
d_call: NA
cdr3_nt: TGTGCCAGCAGCTTCTCAGGCCAGAACACTGAAGCTTTCTTT
cdr3_aa: CASSFSGQNTEAFF

v_call: TRBV28
j_call: TRBJ1-1
clone_size: NA
d_call: NA
cdr3_nt: TGTGCCAGCAGGAACAAGAAGAACACTGAAGCTTTCTTT
cdr3_aa: CASRNKKNTEAFF

v_call: TRBV29-1
j_call: TRBJ1-1
clone_size: NA
d_call: TRBD1
cdr3_nt: TGCAGCGTTGAAGGCCTTGACAGGGGTGGCACTGAAGCTTTCTTT
cdr3_aa: CSVEGLDRGGTEAFF

v_call: TRBV7-2
j_call: TRBJ1-5
clone_size: NA
d_call: NA
cdr3_nt: TGTGCCAGCAGCTTAGCGTTCAATCAGCCCCAGCATTTT
cdr3_aa: CASSLAFNQPQHF

v_call: TRBV14
j_call: TRBJ2-2
clone_size: NA
d_call: NA
cdr3_nt: TGTGCCAGCAGACGAACAGGAGCTCCCGGGGAGCTGTTTTTT
cdr3_aa: CASRRTGAPGELFF

v_call: TRBV6-2/TRBV6-3
j_call: TRBJ1-1
clone_size: NA
d_call: TRBD1
cdr3_nt: TGTGCCAGCACCTACTCGACAGGGCTCGGGCCTGAAGCTTTCTTT
cdr3_aa: CASTYSTGLGPEAFF

v_call: TRBV5-1
j_call: TRBJ1-1
clone_size: NA
d_call: NA
cdr3_nt: TGCGCCAGCAGTCCTACATCCGGGGCCACTGAAGCTTTCTTT
cdr3_aa: CASSPTSGATEAFF

v_call: TRBV7-9
j_call: TRBJ2-1
clone_size: NA
d_call: TRBD1
cdr3_nt: TGTGCCAGCAGCCCCCCTGAGGGGGCAAACCACAATGAGCAGTTCTTC
cdr3_aa: CASSPPEGANHNEQFF

v_call: TRBV7-9
j_call: TRBJ2-7
clone_size: NA
d_call: TRBD1
cdr3_nt: TGTGCCAGCACCTCCCCCGGGACAGGGGTTGTCGAGCAGTACTTC
cdr3_aa: CASTSPGTGVVEQYF

v_call: TRBV19
j_call: TRBJ1-5
clone_size: NA
d_call: TRBD1
cdr3_nt: TGTGCCAGTAGTAGGGGGACAGGGGGAACGGGCAATCAGCCCCAGCATTTT
cdr3_aa: CASSRGTGGTGNQPQHF

v_call: TRBV6-2/TRBV6-3
j_call: TRBJ1-1
clone_size: NA
d_call: NA
cdr3_nt: TGTGCCAGCAGTTACTACTCAGGGAACACTGAAGCTTTCTTT
cdr3_aa: CASSYYSGNTEAFF

v_call: TRBV25-1
j_call: TRBJ1-2
clone_size: NA
d_call: NA
cdr3_nt: TGTGCCAGCGCAGTGGGCGGCGGCTACACCTTC
cdr3_aa: CASAVGGGYTF

v_call: TRBV7-3
j_call: TRBJ2-6
clone_size: NA
d_call: NA
cdr3_nt: TGTGCCAGCAGCCTCGACAGAACCTCTGGGGCCAACGTCCTGACTTTC
cdr3_aa: CASSLDRTSGANVLTF

v_call: TRBV5-1
j_call: TRBJ2-5
clone_size: NA
d_call: NA
cdr3_nt: TGCGCCAGCAGCACGGAGGGGCAGCCACGGGAGACCCAGTACTTC
cdr3_aa: CASSTEGQPRETQYF